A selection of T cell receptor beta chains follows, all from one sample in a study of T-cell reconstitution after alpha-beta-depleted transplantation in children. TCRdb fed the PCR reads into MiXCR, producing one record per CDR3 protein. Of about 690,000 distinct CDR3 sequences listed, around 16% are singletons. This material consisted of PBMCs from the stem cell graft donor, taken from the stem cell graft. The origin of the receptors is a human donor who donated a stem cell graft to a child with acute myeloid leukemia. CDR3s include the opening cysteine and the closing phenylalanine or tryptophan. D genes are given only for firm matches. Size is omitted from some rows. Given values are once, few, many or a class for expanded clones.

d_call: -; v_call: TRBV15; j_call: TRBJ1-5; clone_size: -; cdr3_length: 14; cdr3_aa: CATSREDSPQPQHF; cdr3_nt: TGTGCCACCAGCAGAGAAGACAGCCCTCAGCCCCAGCATTTT
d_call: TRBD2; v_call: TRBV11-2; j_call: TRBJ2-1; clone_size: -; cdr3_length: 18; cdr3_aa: CASSSIRKTSGGYNEQFF; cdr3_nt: TGTGCCAGCAGCTCTATTAGGAAGACTAGCGGGGGGTACAATGAGCAGTTCTTC
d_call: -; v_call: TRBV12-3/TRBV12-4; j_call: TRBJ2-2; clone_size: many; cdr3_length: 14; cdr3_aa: CASRYQENTGELFF; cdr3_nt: TGTGCCAGCAGGTACCAGGAGAACACCGGGGAGCTGTTTTTT
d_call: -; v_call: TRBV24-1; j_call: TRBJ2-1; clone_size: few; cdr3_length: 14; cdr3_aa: CATASTGAPNEQFF; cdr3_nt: TGTGCCACGGCATCTACGGGAGCGCCAAATGAGCAGTTCTTC
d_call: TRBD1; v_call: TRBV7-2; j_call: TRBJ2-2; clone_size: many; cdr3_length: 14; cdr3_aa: CASSPQRGPGELFF; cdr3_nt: TGTGCCAGCAGCCCCCAAAGGGGGCCCGGGGAGCTGTTTTTT
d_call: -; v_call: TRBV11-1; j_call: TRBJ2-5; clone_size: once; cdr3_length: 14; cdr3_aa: CAISSQRNRETQYF; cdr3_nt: TGTGCCATCAGCTCCCAGAGGAATCGAGAGACCCAGTACTTC
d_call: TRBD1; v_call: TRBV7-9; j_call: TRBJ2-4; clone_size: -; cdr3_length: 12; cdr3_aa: CASSRDRGPQYF; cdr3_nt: TGTGCCAGCAGCCGAGACAGGGGTCCACAGTACTTC
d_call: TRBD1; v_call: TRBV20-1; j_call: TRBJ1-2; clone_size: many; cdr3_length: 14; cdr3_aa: CSAPPTFTGEGYTF; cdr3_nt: TGCAGTGCTCCCCCCACCTTTACAGGGGAAGGCTACACCTTC
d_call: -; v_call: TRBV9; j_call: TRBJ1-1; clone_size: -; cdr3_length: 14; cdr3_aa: CASSVGQLNAEAFF; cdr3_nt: TGTGCCAGCAGCGTAGGGCAGTTGAACGCTGAAGCTTTCTTT
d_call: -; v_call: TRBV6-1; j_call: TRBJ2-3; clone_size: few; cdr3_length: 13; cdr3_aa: CASSEEGFYTQYF; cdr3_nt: TGTGCCAGCAGTGAAGAGGGGTTCTATACGCAGTATTTT
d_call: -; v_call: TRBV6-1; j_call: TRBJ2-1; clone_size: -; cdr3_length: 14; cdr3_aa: CASSPLVTGNEQFF; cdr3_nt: TGTGCCAGCAGTCCCTTGGTTACAGGCAATGAGCAGTTCTTC
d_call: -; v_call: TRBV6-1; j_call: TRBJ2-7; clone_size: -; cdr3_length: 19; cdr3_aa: CASSGDSRVLSSHLYEQYF; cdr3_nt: TGTGCCAGCAGTGGGGATTCCCGGGTTCTCTCATCTCATCTCTACGAGCAGTACTTC
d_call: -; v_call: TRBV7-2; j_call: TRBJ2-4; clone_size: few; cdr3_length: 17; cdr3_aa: CASSSSLGAMGGNIQYF; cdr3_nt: TGTGCCAGCAGCTCCTCCCTGGGGGCTATGGGTGGAAACATTCAGTACTTC
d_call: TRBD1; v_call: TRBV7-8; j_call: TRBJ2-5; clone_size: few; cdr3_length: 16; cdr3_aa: CASSKPKGQGEETQYF; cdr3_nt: TGTGCCAGCAGCAAACCGAAAGGACAGGGGGAAGAGACCCAGTACTTC
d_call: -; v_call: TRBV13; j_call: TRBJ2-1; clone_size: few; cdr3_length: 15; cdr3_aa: CASSHRHYSYNEQFF; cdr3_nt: TGTGCCAGCAGCCACCGGCACTATTCCTACAATGAGCAGTTCTTC
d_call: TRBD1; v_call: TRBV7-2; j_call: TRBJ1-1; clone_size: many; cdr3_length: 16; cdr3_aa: CASSLAGGAVNTEAFF; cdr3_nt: TGTGCCAGCAGCTTAGCAGGGGGCGCGGTGAACACTGAAGCTTTCTTT
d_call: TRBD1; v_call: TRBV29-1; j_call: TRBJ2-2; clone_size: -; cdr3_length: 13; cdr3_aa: CSPDRANTGELFF; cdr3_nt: TGCAGCCCCGACAGGGCGAACACCGGGGAGCTGTTTTTT
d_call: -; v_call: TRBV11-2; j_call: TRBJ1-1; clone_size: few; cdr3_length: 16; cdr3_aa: CASSHWDGKRNTEAFF; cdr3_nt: TGTGCCAGCAGCCATTGGGACGGTAAAAGGAACACTGAAGCTTTCTTT
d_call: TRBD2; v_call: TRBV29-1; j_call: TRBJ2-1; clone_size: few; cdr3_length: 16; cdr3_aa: CSVEDSSGGAIYEQFF; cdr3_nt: TGCAGCGTTGAAGATTCCAGCGGGGGGGCCATCTATGAGCAGTTCTTC
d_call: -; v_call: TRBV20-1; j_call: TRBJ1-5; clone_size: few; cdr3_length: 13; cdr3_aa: CSARGGGDQPQHF; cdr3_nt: TGCAGTGCTAGGGGGGGAGGCGATCAGCCCCAGCATTTT
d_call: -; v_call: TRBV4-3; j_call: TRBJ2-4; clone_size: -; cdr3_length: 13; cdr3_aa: CATPQNDKNIQYF; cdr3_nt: TGCGCCACTCCGCAGAACGACAAAAACATTCAGTACTTC
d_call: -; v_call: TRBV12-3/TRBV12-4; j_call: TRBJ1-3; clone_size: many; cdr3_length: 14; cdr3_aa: CASSWYSSGNTIYF; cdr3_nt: TGTGCCAGCAGTTGGTATAGCTCTGGAAACACCATATATTTT
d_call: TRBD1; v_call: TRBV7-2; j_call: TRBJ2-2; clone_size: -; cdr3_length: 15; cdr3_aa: CASSLVIGTGGELFF; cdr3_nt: TGTGCCAGCAGCTTAGTGATCGGGACAGGCGGGGAGCTGTTTTTT
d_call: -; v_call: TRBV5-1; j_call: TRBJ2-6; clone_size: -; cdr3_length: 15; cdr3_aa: CASSMSPSGANVLTF; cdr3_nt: TGCGCCAGCAGCATGAGTCCCTCTGGGGCCAACGTCCTGACTTTC
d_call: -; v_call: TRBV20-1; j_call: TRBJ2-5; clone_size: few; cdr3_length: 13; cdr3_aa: CSALGRVKETQYF; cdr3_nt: TGCAGTGCTCTCGGCAGGGTCAAAGAGACCCAGTACTTC
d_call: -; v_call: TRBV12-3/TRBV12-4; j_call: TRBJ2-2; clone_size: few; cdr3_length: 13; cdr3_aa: CASRNPNTGELFF; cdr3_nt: TGTGCCAGCAGAAACCCGAACACCGGGGAGCTGTTTTTT
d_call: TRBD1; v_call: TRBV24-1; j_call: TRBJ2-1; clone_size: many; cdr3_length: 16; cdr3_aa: CATSDLNRGTYNEQFF; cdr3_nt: TGTGCCACCAGTGATTTGAACAGGGGAACCTACAATGAGCAGTTCTTC
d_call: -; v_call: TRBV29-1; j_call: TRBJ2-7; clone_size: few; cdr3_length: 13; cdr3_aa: CSVGGSNSYEQYF; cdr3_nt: TGCAGCGTTGGGGGCAGTAACTCCTACGAGCAGTACTTC
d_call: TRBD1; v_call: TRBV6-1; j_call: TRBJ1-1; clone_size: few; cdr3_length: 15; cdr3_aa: CASSVGQGIRTEAFF; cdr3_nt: TGTGCCAGCAGTGTAGGACAGGGCATACGCACTGAAGCTTTCTTT
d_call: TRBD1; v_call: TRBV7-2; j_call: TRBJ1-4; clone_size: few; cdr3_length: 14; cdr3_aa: CASSLTGVDEKLFF; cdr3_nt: TGTGCCAGCAGCTTAACAGGGGTGGATGAAAAACTGTTTTTT
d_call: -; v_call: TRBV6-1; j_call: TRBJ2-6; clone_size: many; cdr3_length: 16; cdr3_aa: CASSEGRSSGANVLTF; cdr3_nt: TGTGCCAGCAGTGAGGGACGGAGCTCTGGGGCCAACGTCCTGACTTTC
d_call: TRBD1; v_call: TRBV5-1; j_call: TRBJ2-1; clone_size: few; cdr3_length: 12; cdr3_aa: CASATGGNEQFF; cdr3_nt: TGCGCCAGCGCTACAGGGGGCAATGAGCAGTTCTTC
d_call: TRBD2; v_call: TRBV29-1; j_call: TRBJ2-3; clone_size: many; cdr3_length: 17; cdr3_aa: CSATHGGGATSTDTQYF; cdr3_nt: TGCAGCGCCACACACGGCGGGGGGGCTACTAGCACAGATACGCAGTATTTT
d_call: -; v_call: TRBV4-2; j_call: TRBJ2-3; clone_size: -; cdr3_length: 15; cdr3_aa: CASSQDTEGTDTQYF; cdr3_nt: TGTGCCAGCAGCCAAGATACAGAGGGCACAGATACGCAGTATTTT
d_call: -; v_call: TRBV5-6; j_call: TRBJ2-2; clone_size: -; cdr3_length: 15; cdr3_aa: CASSGKLPLTGELFF; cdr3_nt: TGTGCCAGCAGCGGGAAACTCCCTCTCACCGGGGAGCTGTTTTTT
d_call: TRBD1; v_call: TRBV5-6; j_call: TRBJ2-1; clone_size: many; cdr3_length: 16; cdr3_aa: CASSFGSDRGDDEQFF; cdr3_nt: TGTGCCAGCAGCTTCGGATCGGACAGGGGGGATGATGAGCAGTTCTTC
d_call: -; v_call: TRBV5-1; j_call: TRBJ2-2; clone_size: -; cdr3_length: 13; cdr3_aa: CASARFDTGELFF; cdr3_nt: TGCGCCAGTGCCCGGTTCGACACCGGGGAGCTGTTTTTT
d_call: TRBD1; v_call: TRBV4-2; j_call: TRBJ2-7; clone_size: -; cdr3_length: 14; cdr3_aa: CASSPRTGGAEQYF; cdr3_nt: TGTGCCAGCAGCCCCAGGACAGGGGGCGCCGAGCAGTACTTC
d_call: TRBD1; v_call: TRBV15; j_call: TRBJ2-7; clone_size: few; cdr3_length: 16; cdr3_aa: CATSRDRETGNYEQYF; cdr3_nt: TGTGCCACCAGCAGAGATAGGGAGACAGGGAACTACGAGCAGTACTTC
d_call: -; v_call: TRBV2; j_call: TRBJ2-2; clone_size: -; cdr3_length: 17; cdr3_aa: CASKGSPRDPNTGELFF; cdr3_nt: TGTGCCAGCAAAGGTTCCCCTCGGGATCCAAACACCGGGGAGCTGTTTTTT
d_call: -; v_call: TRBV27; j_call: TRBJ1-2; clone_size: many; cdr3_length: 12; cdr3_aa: CASSRAGDGCTF; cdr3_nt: TGTGCCAGCAGCCGCGCCGGGGATGGGTGCACCTTC
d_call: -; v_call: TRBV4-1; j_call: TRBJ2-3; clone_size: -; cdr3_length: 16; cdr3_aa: CASSQDRGGAADTQYF; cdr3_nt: TGCGCCAGCAGCCAAGATAGGGGGGGGGCCGCAGATACGCAGTATTTT
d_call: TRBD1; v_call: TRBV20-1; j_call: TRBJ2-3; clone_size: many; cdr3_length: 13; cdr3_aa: CSAAQGGTDTQYF; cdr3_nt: TGCAGTGCTGCACAGGGGGGCACAGATACGCAGTATTTT
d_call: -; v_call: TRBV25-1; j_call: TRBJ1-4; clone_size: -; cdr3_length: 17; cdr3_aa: CASSYITQVATNEKLFF; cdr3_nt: TGTGCCAGCAGCTATATAACCCAAGTTGCAACTAATGAAAAACTGTTTTTT
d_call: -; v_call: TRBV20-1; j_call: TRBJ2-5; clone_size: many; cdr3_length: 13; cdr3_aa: CSAPSASRETQYF; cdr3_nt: TGCAGTGCTCCGAGTGCCTCTAGAGAGACCCAGTACTTC
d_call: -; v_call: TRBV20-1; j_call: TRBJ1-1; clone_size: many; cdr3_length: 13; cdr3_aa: CSARGTGETEAFF; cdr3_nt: TGCAGTGCTAGAGGAACGGGAGAGACTGAAGCTTTCTTT
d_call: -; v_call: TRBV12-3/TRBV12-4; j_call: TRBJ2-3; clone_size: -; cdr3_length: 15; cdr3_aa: CASSPLAADTDTQYF; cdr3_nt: TGTGCCAGCAGTCCCTTAGCGGCCGACACAGATACGCAGTATTTT
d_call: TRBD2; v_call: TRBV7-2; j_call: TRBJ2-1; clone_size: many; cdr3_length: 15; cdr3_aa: CASSNSGGAQNEQFF; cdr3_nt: TGTGCCAGCAGCAATAGCGGGGGGGCGCAGAATGAGCAGTTCTTC
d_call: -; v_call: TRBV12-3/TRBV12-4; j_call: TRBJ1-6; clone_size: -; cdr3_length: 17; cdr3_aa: CASSLFADGGYNSPLHF; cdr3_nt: TGTGCCAGCAGTTTATTTGCCGACGGGGGCTATAATTCACCCCTCCACTTT
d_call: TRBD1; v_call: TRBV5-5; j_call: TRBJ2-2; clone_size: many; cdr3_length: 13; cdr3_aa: CASSSQGAGELFF; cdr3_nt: TGTGCCAGCAGCTCTCAGGGGGCCGGGGAGCTGTTTTTT
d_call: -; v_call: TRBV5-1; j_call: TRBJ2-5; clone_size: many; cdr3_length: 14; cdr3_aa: CASSEPGSRETQYF; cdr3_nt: TGCGCCAGCAGCGAACCGGGGTCCAGGGAGACCCAGTACTTC
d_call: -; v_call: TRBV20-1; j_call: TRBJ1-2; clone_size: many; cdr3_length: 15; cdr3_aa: CSAPSSLTGAYGYTF; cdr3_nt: TGCAGTGCTCCGAGCAGTCTAACGGGGGCATATGGCTACACCTTC
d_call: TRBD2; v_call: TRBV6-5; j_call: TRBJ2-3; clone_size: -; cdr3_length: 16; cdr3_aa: CASSYGPAGSTDTQYF; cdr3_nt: TGTGCCAGCAGTTATGGCCCAGCGGGGAGCACAGATACGCAGTATTTT
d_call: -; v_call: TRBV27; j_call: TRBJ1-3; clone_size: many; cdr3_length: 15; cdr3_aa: CASSPRGNSGNTIYF; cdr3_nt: TGTGCCAGCAGTCCCAGGGGTAACTCTGGAAACACCATATATTTT
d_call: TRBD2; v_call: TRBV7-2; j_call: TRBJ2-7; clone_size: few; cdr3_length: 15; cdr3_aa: CASSLKAGGSYEQYF; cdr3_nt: TGTGCCAGCAGCTTAAAGGCGGGGGGATCCTACGAGCAGTACTTC
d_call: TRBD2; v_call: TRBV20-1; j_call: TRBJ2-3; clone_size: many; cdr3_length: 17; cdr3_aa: CSAGGLAGGDGTDTQYF; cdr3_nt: TGCAGTGCTGGTGGGCTAGCGGGGGGTGACGGCACAGATACGCAGTATTTT
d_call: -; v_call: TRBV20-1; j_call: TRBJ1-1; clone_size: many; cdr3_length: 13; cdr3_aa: CSARRVSGTEAFF; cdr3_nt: TGCAGTGCTAGACGGGTGTCGGGCACTGAAGCTTTCTTT
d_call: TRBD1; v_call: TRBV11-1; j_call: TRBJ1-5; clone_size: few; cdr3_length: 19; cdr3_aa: CASSLGTGGNLLDDQPQHF; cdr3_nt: TGTGCCAGCAGCTTAGGGACAGGGGGTAACCTTTTAGACGATCAGCCCCAGCATTTT
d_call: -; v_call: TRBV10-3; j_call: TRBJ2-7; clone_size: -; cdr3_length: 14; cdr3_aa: CAISAGPDGYEQYF; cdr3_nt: TGTGCCATCAGTGCGGGCCCGGACGGGTACGAGCAGTACTTC